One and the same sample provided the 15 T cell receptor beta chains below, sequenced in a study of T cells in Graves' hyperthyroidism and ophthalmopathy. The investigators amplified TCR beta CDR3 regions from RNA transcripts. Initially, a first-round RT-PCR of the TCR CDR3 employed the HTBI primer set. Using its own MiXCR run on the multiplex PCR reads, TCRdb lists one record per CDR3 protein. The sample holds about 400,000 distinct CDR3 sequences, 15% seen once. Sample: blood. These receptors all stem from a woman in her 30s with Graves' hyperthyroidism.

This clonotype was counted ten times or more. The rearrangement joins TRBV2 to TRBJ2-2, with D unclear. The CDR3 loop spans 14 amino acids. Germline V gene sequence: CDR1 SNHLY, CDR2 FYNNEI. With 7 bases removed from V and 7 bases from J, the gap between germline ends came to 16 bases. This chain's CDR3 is CASTVVRVGGELFF. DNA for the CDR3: TGTGCCAGCACTGTGGTTAGGGTCGGCGGGGAGCTGTTTTTT.

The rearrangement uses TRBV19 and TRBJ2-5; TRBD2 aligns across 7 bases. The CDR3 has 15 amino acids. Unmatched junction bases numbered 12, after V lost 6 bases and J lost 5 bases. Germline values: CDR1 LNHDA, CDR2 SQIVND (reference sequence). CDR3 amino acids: CASRALSGGYETQYF. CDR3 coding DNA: TGTGCCAGTAGAGCCCTCTCGGGGGGTTACGAGACCCAGTACTTC.

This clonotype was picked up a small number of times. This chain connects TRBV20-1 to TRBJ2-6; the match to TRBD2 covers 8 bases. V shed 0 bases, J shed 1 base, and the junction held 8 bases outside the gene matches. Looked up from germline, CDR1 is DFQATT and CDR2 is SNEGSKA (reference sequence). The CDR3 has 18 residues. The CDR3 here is CSARDWNGRASGANVLTF. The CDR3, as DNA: TGCAGTGCTAGAGATTGGAACGGGAGGGCTTCTGGGGCCAACGTCCTGACTTTC.

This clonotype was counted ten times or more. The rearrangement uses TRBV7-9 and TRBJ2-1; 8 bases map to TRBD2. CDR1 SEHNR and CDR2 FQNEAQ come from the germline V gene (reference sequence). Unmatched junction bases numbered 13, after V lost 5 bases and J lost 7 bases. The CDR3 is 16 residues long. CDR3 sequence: CASSPTRGGRRNEQFF. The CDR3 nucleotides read TGTGCCAGCAGCCCAACGAGAGGCGGGAGGCGGAATGAGCAGTTCTTC.

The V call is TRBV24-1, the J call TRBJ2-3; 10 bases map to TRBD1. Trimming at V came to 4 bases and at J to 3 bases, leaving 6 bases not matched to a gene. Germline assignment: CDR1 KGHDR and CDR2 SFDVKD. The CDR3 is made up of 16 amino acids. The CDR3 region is CATSEIRGQGTDTQYF. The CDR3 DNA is TGTGCCACCAGTGAAATACGGGGACAGGGGACAGATACGCAGTATTTT.

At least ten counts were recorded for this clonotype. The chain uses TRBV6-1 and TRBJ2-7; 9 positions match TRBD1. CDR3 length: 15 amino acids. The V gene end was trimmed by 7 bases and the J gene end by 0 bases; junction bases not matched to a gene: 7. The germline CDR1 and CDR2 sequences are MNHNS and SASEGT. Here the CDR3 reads CASTKGQGVSYEQYF. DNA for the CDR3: TGTGCCAGCACCAAGGGACAGGGTGTCTCCTACGAGCAGTACTTC.

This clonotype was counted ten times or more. The CDR3 is CASSQERPYEQYF. The CDR3 DNA follows: TGTGCCAGCAGCCAAGAACGCCCCTACGAGCAGTACTTC. The V call is TRBV3-1, the J call TRBJ2-7; D call uncertain. Trimming pared 0 bases from V and 2 bases from J, leaving 5 bases between. This CDR3 is built from 13 residues. The germline gives CDR1 LGHDT, CDR2 YNNKEL (reference sequence).

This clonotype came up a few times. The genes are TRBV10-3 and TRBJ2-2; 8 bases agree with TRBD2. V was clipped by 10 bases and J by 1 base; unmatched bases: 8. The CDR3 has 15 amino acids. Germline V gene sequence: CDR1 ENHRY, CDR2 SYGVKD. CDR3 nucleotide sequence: TGTGCCACCGGAGCGGGAGACGGGAACACCGGGGAGCTGTTTTTT. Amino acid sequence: CATGAGDGNTGELFF.

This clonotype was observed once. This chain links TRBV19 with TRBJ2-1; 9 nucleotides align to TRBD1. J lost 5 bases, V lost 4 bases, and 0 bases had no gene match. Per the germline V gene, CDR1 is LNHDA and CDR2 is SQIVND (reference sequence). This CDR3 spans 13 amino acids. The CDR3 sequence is CASSRTGDNEQFF. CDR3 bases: TGTGCCAGTAGTAGGACAGGGGACAATGAGCAGTTCTTC.

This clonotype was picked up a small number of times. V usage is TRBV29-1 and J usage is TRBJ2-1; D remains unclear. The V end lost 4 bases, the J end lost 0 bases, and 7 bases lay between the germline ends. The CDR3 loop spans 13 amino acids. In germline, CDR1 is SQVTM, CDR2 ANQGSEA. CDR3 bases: TGCAGCGTTGTTGCGAGCTCCTACAATGAGCAGTTCTTC. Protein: CSVVASSYNEQFF.

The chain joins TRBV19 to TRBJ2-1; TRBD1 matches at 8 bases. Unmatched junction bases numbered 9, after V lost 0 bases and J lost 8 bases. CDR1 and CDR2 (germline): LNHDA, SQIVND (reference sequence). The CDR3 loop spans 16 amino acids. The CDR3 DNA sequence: TGTGCCAGTAGTATAGAGGGGACAGGTTTGGTACATGAGCAGTTCTTC. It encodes CASSIEGTGLVHEQFF.

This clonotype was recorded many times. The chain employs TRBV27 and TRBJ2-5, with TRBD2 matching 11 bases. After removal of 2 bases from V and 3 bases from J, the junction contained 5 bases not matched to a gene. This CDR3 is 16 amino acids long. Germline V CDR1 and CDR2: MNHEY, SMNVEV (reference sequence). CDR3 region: CASSLRELAGEETQYF. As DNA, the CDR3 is TGTGCCAGCAGTTTAAGGGAACTAGCGGGAGAAGAGACCCAGTACTTC.

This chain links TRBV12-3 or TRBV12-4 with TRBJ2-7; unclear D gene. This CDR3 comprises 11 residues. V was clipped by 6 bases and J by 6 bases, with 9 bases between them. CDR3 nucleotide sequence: TGTGCCAGCAGGCTCTTGGGCGAGCAGTACTTC. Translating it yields CASRLLGEQYF.

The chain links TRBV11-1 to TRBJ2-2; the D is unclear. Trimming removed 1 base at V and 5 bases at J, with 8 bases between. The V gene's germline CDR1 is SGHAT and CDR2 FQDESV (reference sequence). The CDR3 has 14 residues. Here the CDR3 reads CASSLGVKTGELFF. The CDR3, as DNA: TGTGCCAGCAGCTTAGGAGTGAAAACCGGGGAGCTGTTTTTT.

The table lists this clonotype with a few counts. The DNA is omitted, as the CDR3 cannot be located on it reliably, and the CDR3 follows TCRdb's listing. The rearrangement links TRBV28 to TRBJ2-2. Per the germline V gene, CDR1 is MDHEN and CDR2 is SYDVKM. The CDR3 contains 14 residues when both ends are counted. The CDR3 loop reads CASSLGFGAGELFF.